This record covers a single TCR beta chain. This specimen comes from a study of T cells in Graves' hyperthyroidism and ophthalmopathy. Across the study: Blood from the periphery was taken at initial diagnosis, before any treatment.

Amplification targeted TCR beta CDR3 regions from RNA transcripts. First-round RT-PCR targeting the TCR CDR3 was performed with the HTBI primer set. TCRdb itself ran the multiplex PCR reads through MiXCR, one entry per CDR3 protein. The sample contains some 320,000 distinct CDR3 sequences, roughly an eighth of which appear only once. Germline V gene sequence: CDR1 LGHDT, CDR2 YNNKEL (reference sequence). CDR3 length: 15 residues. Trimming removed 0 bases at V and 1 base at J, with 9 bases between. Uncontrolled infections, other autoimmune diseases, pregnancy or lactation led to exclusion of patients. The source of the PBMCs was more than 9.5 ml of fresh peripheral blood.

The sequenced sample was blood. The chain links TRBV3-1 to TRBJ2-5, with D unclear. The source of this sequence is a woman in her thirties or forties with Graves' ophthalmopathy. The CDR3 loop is CASSQDRGAQETQYF. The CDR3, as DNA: TGTGCCAGCAGCCAAGATAGAGGAGCCCAAGAGACCCAGTACTTC.